The present entry profiles one TCR beta chain with its context. The antigen it binds to is not known. There are no base qualities to consult, and no much larger clone falls within one base. The CDR3, from cysteine to phenylalanine, totals 12 residues. Just the 36-base CDR3 DNA is kept, in frame starting at base 1. The junction shows trimming of 5 bases on V and 11 bases on J, plus 13 bases between the germline ends. The data originate from a study of CD4 and CD8 cells across lung adenocarcinoma regions (dated by TCRdb to between 2017 and 2018). Context from the whole study: To look at intratumor heterogeneity in the T cell receptor repertoire, the study compared tumor centers against tumor margins.

Patients with localized lung adenocarcinoma, a subtype of non-small cell lung cancer, were used as donors. The margins of localized lung adenocarcinomas were where the samples came from. For TCR repertoire analysis, CD8+ T cells taken from tumor tissue were profiled apart from CD4+ T cells. The library relied on PCR. Data came from a HiSeq X Ten. The public sequencing data were trimmed at Q25 with fastp and processed into clonotypes with MiXCR by TCRdb, which kept only in-frame beta chains. Every CDR3 protein is listed once, alongside the most common genes and DNA of its rows. This sample has approximately 19,000 distinct CDR3 sequences in its table, and 45% to 50% of those were observed once. The ten most abundant clones make up about a third of the sample.

Specimen: CD8+ T cells from the margin of a lung tumor. The cell subset or site tag for this specimen amounts to: tumor margin region. This TCR came from a male donor with lung adenocarcinoma. The CD4 and CD8 labels of this study may be unreliable. Recombination linked TRBV12-3 or TRBV12-4 to TRBJ2-1, with an unclear D gene assignment. Here the CDR3 is given as CASSPGPIKQFF. The DNA reads TGTGCCAGCAGTCCCGGACCGATTAAGCAGTTCTTC.